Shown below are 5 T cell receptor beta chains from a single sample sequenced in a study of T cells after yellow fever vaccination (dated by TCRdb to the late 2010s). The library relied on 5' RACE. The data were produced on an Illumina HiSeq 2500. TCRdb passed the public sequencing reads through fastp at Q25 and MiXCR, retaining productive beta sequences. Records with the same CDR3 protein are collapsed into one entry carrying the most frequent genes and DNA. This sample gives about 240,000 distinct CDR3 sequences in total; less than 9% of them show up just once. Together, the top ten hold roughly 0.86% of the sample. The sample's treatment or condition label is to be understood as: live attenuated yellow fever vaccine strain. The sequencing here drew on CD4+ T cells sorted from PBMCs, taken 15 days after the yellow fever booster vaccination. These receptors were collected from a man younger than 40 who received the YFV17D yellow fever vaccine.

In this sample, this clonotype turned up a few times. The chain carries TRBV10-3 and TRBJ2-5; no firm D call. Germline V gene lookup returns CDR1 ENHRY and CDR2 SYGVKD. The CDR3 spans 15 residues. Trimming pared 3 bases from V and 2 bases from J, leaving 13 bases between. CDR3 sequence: CAISEPRRQQETQYF. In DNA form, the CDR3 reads TGTGCCATCAGTGAACCGAGACGGCAGCAAGAGACCCAGTACTTC.

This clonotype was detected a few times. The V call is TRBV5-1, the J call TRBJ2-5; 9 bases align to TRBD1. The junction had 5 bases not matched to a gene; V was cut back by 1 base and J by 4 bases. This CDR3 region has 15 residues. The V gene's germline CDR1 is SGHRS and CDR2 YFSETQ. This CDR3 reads CASSLSGQGRETQYF. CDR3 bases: TGCGCCAGCAGCTTGTCGGGACAGGGCAGAGAGACCCAGTACTTC.

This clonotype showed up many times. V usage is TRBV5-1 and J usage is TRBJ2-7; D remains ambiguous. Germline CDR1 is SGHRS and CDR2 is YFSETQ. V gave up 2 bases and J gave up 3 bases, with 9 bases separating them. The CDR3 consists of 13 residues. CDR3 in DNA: TGCGCCAGCAGCTTCGGGCGAATCTACGAGCAGTACTTC. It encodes CASSFGRIYEQYF. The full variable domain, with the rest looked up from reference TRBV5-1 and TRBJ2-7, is KAGVTQTPRYLIKTRGQQVTLSCSPISGHRSVSWYQQTPGQGLQFLFEYFSETQRNKGNFPGRFSGRQFSNSRSEMNVSTLELGDSALYLCASSFGRIYEQYFGPGTRLTVT.

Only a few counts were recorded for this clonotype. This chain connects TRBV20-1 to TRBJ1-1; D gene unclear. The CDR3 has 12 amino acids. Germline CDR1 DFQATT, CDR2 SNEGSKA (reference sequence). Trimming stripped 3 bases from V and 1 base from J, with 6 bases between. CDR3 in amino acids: CSARGQNTEAFF. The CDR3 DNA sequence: TGCAGTGCTAGGGGTCAGAACACTGAAGCTTTCTTT.

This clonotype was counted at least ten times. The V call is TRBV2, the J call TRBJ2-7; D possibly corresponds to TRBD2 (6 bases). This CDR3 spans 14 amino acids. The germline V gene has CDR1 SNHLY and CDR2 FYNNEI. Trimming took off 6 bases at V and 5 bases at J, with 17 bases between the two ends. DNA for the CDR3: TGTGCCAGCAGCCCAAAGACTAGACCCAACGAGCAGTACTTC. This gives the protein CASSPKTRPNEQYF.